This T cell receptor beta chain is drawn from a study of beta chain features in type 1 diabetes. Investigators reverse transcribed all isolated RNA, so they sequenced expressed TCRB transcripts. Using immunoSEQ multiplex PCR, the repertoire was profiled, and TCRdb retains in-frame clones only, with some absent. The table includes 130,000 or so clones, 9% detected once. Germline CDR1 reads SNHLY; CDR2 reads FYNNEI. Trimming took 6 bases from V and 5 from J, leaving 6 bases between them. CDR3 length equals 11 residues. There are a few counts of this clone. What it binds is unknown. Points from the study as a whole: Moderately but significantly shorter TCRB CDR3s were found in Type 1 diabetes patients in all four CD4+ subsets.

The sequence was obtained from a man between 25 and 39 years old with type 1 diabetes. The chain couples TRBV2 to TRBJ2-3; D remains unclear. Sequenced: central memory CD4+ T cells from blood. The DNA of the CDR3 is TGTGCCAGCAGCCCCGTAGATACGCAGTATTTT. This translates into CASSPVDTQYF.